Many counts were recorded for the clone carrying this T cell receptor (beta chain). Its target is not known. This record comes from a study of T-cell reconstitution after alpha-beta-depleted transplantation in children. The CDR3 spans 11 residues. CDR1 is DFQATT, CDR2 SNEGSKA, per germline (reference sequence). V lost 3 bases to trimming and J lost 1 base, with 3 bases between them. Whole-study findings and limits: Where alpha-beta T cells came from about two months after transplant was reportedly several hundred expanded graft clones. Surviving thymic progenitors and recipient T cells were the source of high TCRbeta diversity at day 60 in some patients.

Unique molecular identifiers were incorporated when the TCRbeta library was constructed. TCRdb redid the calling of the PCR reads with MiXCR, one entry per CDR3 protein. The data show about 980,000 distinct CDR3 sequences, with about 31% seen just once and roughly 28% held by the top ten. The sequencing here drew on PBMCs, mostly from graft donor cells, taken 360 days after TCRalphabeta/CD19-depleted stem cell transplant. The V and J genes are TRBV20-1 and TRBJ2-5, with no clear D. This sequence originates from a boy younger than two who had a stem cell transplant for SCID, so the T cells may come from the graft donor. The CDR3 DNA is TGCAGTGCTAGTATCCAAGAGACCCAGTACTTC. It translates to CSASIQETQYF.